This TCR beta chain comes out of a study of blood T cell repertoires in COVID-19. The data were produced by immunoSEQ multiplex PCR, yet TCRdb's version contains in-frame clones alone and is incomplete. The table shows under 150,000 clones, with around 88% occurring only once. V was shortened by 1 base and J by 8 bases, with 10 bases between the two germline ends. Germline lookup yields CDR1 SGHRS and CDR2 YFSETQ. CDR3 size: 13 residues. The sequencing sample was made of PBMCs or T cells enriched from blood (not recorded which). The chain has TRBV5-1 and TRBJ2-1; D might be TRBD1 (5 bases). The receptor was derived from a woman aged 45-59 years who had recovered from COVID-19. The CDR3 nucleotides are TGCGCCAGCAGCTTGTCATGGGGCTATGAGCAGTTCTTC. As protein: CASSLSWGYEQFF.